The following is a T cell receptor (beta chain) sequence with its context. Its specificity is not known. Hyperthyroidism of Graves' type that showed no ophthalmopathy progression within 18 months was stable. The CDR3 is 14 amino acids. Germline V gives CDR1 MNHGY, CDR2 SVAAGI. V was trimmed by 3 bases and J by 4 bases, leaving 13 bases between them. Template material for amplifying TCR beta CDR3 regions consisted of RNA transcripts. Primed by the HTBI set, a first-round RT-PCR was run on the TCR CDR3. Each CDR3 protein gets one entry after TCRdb re-called the multiplex PCR reads with MiXCR. The table has some 440,000 distinct CDR3 sequences, around 16% seen once. The data were taken from a study of T cells in Graves' hyperthyroidism and ophthalmopathy. General study findings and limits: Model output signaled ophthalmopathy a median about seven months ahead of onset. Blood also held most thyroid clonotypes expanded beyond 0.001.

The chain uses TRBV6-9 and TRBJ2-7, with a tentative D call TRBD1 (6 bases). Sequenced material: blood. This receptor was taken from a woman aged 18-29 years with Graves' hyperthyroidism. This CDR3 reads CASSYRGFSYEQYF. CDR3 sequence (DNA): TGTGCCAGCAGTTACAGGGGATTTAGTTACGAGCAGTACTTC.